The 7 T cell receptor beta chains below were found in one sample sequenced in a study of post-analysis software for immune sequencing data. Study-wide points: In patients, TRBV5-6, TRBV5-1 and TRBV20-1 belonged to roughly five TRBV segments found more frequently than in controls.

Antigen specificity for these receptors is unknown. TCR beta cDNA libraries included unique molecular identifiers. One entry per CDR3 protein, called by TCRdb with MiXCR from the PCR reads. The sample has around 400,000 distinct CDR3 sequences; less than 40% are singletons. Material for sequencing was blood. The receptor set was obtained from a girl aged 5-17 years with multiple sclerosis.

V and J are TRBV2 and TRBJ2-1; 12 bases line up with TRBD1. Per the germline V gene, CDR1 is SNHLY and CDR2 is FYNNEI. The V segment lost 11 bases and the J segment 8 bases; nucleotides outside the gene matches: 10. This CDR3 has 14 residues. The CDR3 nucleotides are TGTGCCTTCCCGGGACAGGGGGCTTTCGATGAGCAGTTCTTC. Protein sequence: CAFPGQGAFDEQFF.

The chain is built from TRBV12-3 or TRBV12-4 and TRBJ2-7; TRBD2 matches at 10 bases. The CDR3 length is 15 residues. The V and J ends lost 6 bases and 2 bases, in that order; junction bases with no gene match: 7. Here the CDR3 DNA reads TGTGCCAGCAGCCGAGGACTAGCGGCCGCCTACGAGCAGTACTTC. Its translation: CASSRGLAAAYEQYF.

The chain links TRBV6-5 to TRBJ2-7, with 7 nucleotides matching TRBD1. The germline gives CDR1 MNHEY, CDR2 SVGAGI. Trimming at V came to 2 bases and at J to 3 bases, leaving 7 bases not matched to a gene. This CDR3 is 15 amino acids long. The DNA of the CDR3 is TGTGCCAGCAGTTACGCCCGACAGGGCCGCTACGAGCAGTACTTC. Protein product: CASSYARQGRYEQYF.

This clonotype turned up a few times. V and J are TRBV6-5 and TRBJ1-5, with D uncertain. The CDR3 runs to 13 residues. Deletions cut 2 bases from V and 3 bases from J, with 5 bases between. Germline V gives CDR1 MNHEY, CDR2 SVGAGI. DNA for the CDR3: TGTGCCAGCAGTTACGGGCCCAATCAGCCCCAGCATTTT. It translates to CASSYGPNQPQHF.

This rearrangement joins TRBV20-1 to TRBJ1-1, with D hard to call. Germline V gene data show CDR1 as DFQATT and CDR2 as SNEGSKA (reference sequence). Trimming cost V 0 bases and J 1 base, with 3 bases left between them. CDR3 length: 12 amino acids. This chain's CDR3 is CSAREPNTEAFF. CDR3 coding DNA: TGCAGTGCTAGAGAACCGAACACTGAAGCTTTCTTT.

In its sample, this clonotype was seen a few times. The chain carries TRBV6-6 and TRBJ1-2; D perhaps matches TRBD1 (5 bases). The V gene lost 6 bases and the J gene lost 8 bases, with 16 bases spanning the gap. Germline CDR1 MNHNY, CDR2 SVGAGI (reference sequence). The CDR3 totals 13 residues. The CDR3 sequence is CASRPSDRGGYTF. In DNA form, the CDR3 reads TGTGCCAGCAGACCATCCGACAGAGGAGGCTACACCTTC.

The chain joins TRBV3-1 to TRBJ1-1; D is possibly TRBD1 (6 bases). Per germline, CDR1 LGHDT and CDR2 YNNKEL (reference sequence). This CDR3 region has 14 residues. Trimming cost V 5 bases and J 8 bases, with 18 bases left between them. The CDR3 region has the DNA TGTGCCAGCAGCTCCGTGACAGGACCCCCGGAAGCTTTCTTT. This sequence encodes CASSSVTGPPEAFF.